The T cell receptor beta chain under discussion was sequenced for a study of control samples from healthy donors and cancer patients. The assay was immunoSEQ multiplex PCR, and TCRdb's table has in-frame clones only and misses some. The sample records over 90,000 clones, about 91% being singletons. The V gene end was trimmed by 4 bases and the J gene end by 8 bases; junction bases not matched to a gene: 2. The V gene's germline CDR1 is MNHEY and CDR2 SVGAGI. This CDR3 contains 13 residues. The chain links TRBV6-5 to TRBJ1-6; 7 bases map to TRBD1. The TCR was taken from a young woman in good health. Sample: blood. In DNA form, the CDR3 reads TGTGCCAGCAGTTCGGGACAGCATTCACCCCTCCACTTT. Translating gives CASSSGQHSPLHF.